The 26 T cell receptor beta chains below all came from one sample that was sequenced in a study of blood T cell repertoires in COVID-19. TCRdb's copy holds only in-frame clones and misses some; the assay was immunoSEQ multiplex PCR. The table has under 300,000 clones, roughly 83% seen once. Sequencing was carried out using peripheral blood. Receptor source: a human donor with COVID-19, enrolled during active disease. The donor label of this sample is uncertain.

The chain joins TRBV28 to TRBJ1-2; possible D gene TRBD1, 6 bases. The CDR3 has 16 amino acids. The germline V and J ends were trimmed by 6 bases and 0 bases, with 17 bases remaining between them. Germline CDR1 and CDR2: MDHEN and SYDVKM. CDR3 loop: CASRGGASSANYGYTF. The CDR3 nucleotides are TGTGCCAGCAGAGGGGGGGCATCGTCCGCTAACTATGGCTACACCTTC.

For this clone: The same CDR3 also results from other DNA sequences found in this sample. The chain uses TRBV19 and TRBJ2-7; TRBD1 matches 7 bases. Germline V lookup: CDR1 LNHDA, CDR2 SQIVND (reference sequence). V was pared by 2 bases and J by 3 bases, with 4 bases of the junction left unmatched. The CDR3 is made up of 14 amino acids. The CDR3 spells CASSIQGVNYEQYF. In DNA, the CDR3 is TGTGCCAGTAGTATACAGGGGGTGAACTACGAGCAGTACTTC.

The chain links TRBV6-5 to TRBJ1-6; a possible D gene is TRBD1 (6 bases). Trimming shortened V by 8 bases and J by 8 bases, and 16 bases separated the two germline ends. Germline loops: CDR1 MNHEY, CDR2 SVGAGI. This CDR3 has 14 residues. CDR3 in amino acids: CASALGAGDSPLHF. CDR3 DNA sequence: TGTGCCAGCGCCCTTGGGGCAGGGGATTCACCCCTCCACTTT.

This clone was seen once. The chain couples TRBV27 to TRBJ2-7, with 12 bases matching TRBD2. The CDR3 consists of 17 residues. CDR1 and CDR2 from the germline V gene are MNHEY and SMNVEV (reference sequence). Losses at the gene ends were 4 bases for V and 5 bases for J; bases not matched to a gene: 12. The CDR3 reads CASSSARPGLAGHEQYF. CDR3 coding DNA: TGTGCCAGCAGTTCGGCGCGCCCTGGACTAGCGGGACACGAGCAGTACTTC.

Here the CDR3 DNA reads TGTGCCAGCAGTTTCGGGCAGGGCCACGAGTACTTC. As protein: CASSFGQGHEYF. The chain combines TRBV5-6 with TRBJ2-5, with TRBD1 as a possible D gene (5 bases). V was shortened by 5 bases and J by 12 bases, with 17 bases between the two germline ends. Germline V gene sequence: CDR1 SGHDT, CDR2 YYEEEE. CDR3 length: 12 residues. Supplemented by reference TRBV5-6 and TRBJ2-5, the full variable domain reads DAGVTQSPTHLIKTRGQQVTLRCSPKSGHDTVSWYQQALGQGPQFIFQYYEEEERQRGNFPDRFSGHQFPNYSSELNVNALLLGDSALYLCASSFGQGHEYFGPGTRLLVL.

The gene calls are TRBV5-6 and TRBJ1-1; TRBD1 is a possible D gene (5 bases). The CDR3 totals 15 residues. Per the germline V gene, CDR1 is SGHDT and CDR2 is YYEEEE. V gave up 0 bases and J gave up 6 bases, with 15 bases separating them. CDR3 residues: CASSLAAGRGPEAFF. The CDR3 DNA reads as TGTGCCAGCAGCTTGGCCGCCGGGAGGGGCCCTGAAGCTTTCTTT.

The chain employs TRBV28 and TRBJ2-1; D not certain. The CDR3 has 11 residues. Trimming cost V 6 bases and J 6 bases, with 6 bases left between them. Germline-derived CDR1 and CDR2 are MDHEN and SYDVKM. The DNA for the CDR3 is TGTGCCAGCAGCGGGTTCAATGAGCAGTTCTTC. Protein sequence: CASSGFNEQFF.

CDR3 nucleotides: TGTGCCAGCAGTTTAGGACTAGTCCGCGAGCAGTACTTC. Amino acid sequence: CASSLGLVREQYF. The genes are TRBV27 and TRBJ2-7, with 7 bases aligning to TRBD2. The germline V gene encodes CDR1 MNHEY and CDR2 SMNVEV (reference sequence). V shed 2 bases, J shed 6 bases, and the junction held 4 bases outside the gene matches. CDR3 length: 13 residues.

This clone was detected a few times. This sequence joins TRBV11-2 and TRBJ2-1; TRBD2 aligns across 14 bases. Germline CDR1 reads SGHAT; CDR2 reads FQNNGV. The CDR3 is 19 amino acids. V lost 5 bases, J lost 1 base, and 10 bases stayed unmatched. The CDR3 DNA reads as TGTGCCAGCAGCCGACCCGGGACTAGCGGGAGAGCTTCCTACAATGAGCAGTTCTTC. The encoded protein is CASSRPGTSGRASYNEQFF.

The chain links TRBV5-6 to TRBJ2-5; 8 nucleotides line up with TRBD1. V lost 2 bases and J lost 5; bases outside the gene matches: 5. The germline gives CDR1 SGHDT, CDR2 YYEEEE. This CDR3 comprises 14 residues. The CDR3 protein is CASSFDRGRETQYF. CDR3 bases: TGTGCCAGCAGCTTCGACAGGGGCCGGGAGACCCAGTACTTC.

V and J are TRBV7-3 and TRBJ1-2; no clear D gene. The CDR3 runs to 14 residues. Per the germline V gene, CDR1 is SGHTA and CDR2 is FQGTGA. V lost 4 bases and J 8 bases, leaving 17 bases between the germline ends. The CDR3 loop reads CASSYTPGIGGYTF. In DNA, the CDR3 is TGTGCCAGCAGCTATACCCCCGGGATCGGGGGCTACACCTTC. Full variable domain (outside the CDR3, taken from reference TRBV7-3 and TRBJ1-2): GAGVSQTPSNKVTEKGKYVELRCDPISGHTALYWYRQSLGQGPEFLIYFQGTGAADDSGLPNDRFFAVRPEGSVSTLKIQRTERGDSAVYLCASSYTPGIGGYTFGSGTRLTVV.

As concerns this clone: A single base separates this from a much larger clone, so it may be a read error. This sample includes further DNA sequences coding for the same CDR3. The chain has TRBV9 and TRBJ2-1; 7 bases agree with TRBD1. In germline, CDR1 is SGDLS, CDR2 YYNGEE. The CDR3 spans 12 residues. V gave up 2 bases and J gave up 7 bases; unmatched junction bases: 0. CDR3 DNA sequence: TGTGCCAGCAGCGTGACAGGGAATGAGCAGTTCTTC. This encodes CASSVTGNEQFF. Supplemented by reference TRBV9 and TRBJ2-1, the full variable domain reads DSGVTQTPKHLITATGQRVTLRCSPRSGDLSVYWYQQSLDQGLQFLIQYYNGEERAKGNILERFSAQQFPDLHSELNLSSLELGDSALYFCASSVTGNEQFFGPGTRLTVL.

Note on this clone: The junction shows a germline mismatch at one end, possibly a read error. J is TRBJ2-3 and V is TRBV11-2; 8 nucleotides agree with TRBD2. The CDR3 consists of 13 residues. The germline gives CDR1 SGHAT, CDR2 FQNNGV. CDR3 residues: CASNLAGTDTQYF. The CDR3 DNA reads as TGTGCCAGCAACTTAGCGGGAACAGATACGCAGTATTTT.

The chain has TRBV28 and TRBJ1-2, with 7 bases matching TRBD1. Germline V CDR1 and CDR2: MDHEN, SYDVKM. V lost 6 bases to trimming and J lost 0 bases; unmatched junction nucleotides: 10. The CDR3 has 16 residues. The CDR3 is CASRSTGVLANYGYTF. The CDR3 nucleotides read TGTGCCAGCAGGAGTACAGGGGTCCTAGCTAACTATGGCTACACCTTC.

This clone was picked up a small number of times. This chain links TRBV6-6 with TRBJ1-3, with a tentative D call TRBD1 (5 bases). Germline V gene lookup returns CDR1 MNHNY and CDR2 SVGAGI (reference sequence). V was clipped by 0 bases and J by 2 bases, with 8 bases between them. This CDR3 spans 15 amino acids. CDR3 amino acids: CASSYSGQTGNTIYF. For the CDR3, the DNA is TGTGCCAGCAGTTACTCGGGGCAAACTGGAAACACCATATATTTT.

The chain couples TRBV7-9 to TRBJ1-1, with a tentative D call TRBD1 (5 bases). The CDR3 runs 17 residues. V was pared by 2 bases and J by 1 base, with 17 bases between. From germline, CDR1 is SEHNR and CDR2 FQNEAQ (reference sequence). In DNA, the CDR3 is TGTGCCAGCAGCTTACCGGGACTGGGGAGGCAGAACACTGAAGCTTTCTTT. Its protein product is CASSLPGLGRQNTEAFF.

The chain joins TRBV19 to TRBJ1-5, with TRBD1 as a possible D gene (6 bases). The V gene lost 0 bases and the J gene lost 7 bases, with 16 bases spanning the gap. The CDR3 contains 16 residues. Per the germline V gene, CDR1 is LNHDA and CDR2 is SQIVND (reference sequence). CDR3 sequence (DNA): TGTGCCAGTAGTATAGATGTCGGACAGCACGGCCAGCCCCAGCATTTT. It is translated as CASSIDVGQHGQPQHF.

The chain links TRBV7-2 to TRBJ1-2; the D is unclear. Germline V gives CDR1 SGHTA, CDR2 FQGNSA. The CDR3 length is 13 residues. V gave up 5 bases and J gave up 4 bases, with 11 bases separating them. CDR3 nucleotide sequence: TGTGCCAGCAGCACGCTTACTATCTATGGCTACACCTTC. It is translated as CASSTLTIYGYTF.

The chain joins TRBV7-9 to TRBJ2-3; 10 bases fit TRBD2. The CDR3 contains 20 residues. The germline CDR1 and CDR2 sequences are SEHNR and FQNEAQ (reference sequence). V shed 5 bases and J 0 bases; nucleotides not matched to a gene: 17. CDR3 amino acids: CASSGEGLAGALSSTDTQYF. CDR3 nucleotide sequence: TGTGCCAGCAGCGGGGAGGGGCTAGCGGGAGCCCTCTCTAGCACAGATACGCAGTATTTT. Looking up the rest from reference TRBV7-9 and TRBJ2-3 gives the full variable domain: DTGVSQNPRHKITKRGQNVTFRCDPISEHNRLYWYRQTLGQGPEFLTYFQNEAQLEKSRLLSDRFSAERPKGSFSTLEIQRTEQGDSAMYLCASSGEGLAGALSSTDTQYFGPGTRLTVL.

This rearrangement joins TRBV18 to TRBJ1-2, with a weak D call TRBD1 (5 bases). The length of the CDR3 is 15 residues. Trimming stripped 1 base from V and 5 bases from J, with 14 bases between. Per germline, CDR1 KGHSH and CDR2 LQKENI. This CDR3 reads CASSPQGSNRYGYTF. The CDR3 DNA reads TGTGCCAGCTCACCACAGGGGTCGAATCGGTATGGCTACACCTTC.

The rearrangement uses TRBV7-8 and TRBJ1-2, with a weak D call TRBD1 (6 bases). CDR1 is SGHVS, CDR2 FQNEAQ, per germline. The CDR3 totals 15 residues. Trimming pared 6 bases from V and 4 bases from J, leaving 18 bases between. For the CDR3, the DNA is TGTGCCAGCAGTAATAACAGGGTTAGGGGCTATGGCTACACCTTC. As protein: CASSNNRVRGYGYTF. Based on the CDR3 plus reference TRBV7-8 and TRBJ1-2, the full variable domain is GAGVSQSPRYKVAKRGQDVALRCDPISGHVSLFWYQQALGQGPEFLTYFQNEAQLDKSGLPSDRFFAERPEGSVSTLKIQRTQQEDSAVYLCASSNNRVRGYGYTFGSGTRLTVV.

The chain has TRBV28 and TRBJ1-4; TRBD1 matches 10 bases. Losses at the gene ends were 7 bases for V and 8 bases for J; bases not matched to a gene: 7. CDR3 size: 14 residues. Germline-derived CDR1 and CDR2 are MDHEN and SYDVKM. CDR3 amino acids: CASKVGTGEEKLFF. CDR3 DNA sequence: TGTGCCAGCAAAGTCGGGACAGGGGAGGAAAAACTGTTTTTT.

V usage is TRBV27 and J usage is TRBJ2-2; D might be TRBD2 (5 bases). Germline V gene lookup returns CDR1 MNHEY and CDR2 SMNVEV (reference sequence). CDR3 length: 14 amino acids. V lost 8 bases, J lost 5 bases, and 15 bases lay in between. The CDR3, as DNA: TGTGCCAGCGGCCCCGGAGGTCCTACCGGGGAGCTGTTTTTT. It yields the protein CASGPGGPTGELFF.

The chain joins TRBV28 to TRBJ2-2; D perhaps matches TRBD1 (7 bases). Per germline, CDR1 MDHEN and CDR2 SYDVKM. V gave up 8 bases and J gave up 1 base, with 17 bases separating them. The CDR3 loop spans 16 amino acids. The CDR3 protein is CASPPQGGGNTGELFF. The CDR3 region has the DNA TGTGCCAGCCCTCCCCAGGGGGGAGGGAACACCGGGGAGCTGTTTTTT.

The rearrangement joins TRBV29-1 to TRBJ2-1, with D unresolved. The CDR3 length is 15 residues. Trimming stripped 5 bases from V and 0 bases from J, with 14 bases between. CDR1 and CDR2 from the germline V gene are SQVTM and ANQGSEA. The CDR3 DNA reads TGCAGCGTTCTGGCGGTCCTCAGCTCCTACAATGAGCAGTTCTTC. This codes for CSVLAVLSSYNEQFF.

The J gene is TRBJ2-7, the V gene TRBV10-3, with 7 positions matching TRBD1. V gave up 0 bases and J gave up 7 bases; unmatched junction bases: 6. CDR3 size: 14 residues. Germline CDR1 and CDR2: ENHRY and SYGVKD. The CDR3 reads CAISESWTGAEQYF. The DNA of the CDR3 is TGTGCCATCAGTGAGTCGTGGACAGGCGCGGAGCAGTACTTC.